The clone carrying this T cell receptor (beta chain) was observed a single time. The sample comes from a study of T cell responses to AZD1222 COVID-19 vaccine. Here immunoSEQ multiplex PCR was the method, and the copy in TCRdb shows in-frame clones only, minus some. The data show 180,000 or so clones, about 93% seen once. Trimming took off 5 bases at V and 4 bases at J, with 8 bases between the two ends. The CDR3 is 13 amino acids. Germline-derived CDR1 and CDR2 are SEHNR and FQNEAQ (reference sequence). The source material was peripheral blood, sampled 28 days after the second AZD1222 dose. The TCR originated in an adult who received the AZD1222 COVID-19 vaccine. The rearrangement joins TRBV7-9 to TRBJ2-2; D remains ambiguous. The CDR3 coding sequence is TGTGCCAGCAGCCCAACAATCACCGGGGAGCTGTTTTTT. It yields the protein CASSPTITGELFF. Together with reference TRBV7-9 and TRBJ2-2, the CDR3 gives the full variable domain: DTGVSQNPRHKITKRGQNVTFRCDPISEHNRLYWYRQTLGQGPEFLTYFQNEAQLEKSRLLSDRFSAERPKGSFSTLEIQRTEQGDSAMYLCASSPTITGELFFGEGSRLTVL.